This T cell receptor (beta chain) was found in a study of blood T cell repertoires in COVID-19. Looking at the study overall: Acute and convalescent COVID-19 samples came from the United States, Italy and Spain.

The V end was cut by 4 bases, the J end by 1 base, with 4 bases between. The V gene's germline CDR1 is LNHDA and CDR2 SQIVND (reference sequence). CDR3 length equals 12 residues. Resolution of symptoms, clearance, or two negative PCRs was present in recovered Cohort 3 donors. The repertoire was sequenced with immunoSEQ multiplex PCR; TCRdb's copy has only in-frame clones and lacks some. Of some 300,000 clones listed, 89% are singletons. This clonotype was sampled from a young woman who had recovered from COVID-19. Source material: PBMCs or T cells enriched from blood (not recorded which). The chain combines TRBV19 with TRBJ1-2; D remains ambiguous. The CDR3, as DNA: TGTGCCAGTAGTACCAATAACTATGGCTACACCTTC. It encodes CASSTNNYGYTF.